Shown below are 9 T cell receptor beta chains from a single sample sequenced in a study of OX40 agonist ivuxolimab in advanced cancers. Generated by immunoSEQ multiplex PCR, the TCRdb table keeps only in-frame clones and is missing some. This sample carries 70,000 or so clones, approximately 91% of them seen once, and the ten largest clones take about 0.3%. Specimen: CD4+ or CD8+ T cells sorted from blood, collected in a trial of the OX40 agonist ivuxolimab. These receptor sequences come from an adult with an advanced solid tumor such as melanoma, head and neck, liver or kidney cancer.

This clone is a singleton in its sample. This sequence joins TRBV5-1 and TRBJ2-7, with TRBD2 matching over 10 bases. V was clipped by 4 bases and J by 6 bases; unmatched bases: 7. The CDR3 spans 14 residues. Germline V gives CDR1 SGHRS, CDR2 YFSETQ. The CDR3, as DNA: TGCGCCAGCAGCCTCCCAGTAGCGGGAGGCGAGCAGTACTTC. It codes for CASSLPVAGGEQYF.

V usage is TRBV10-3 and J usage is TRBJ1-5; 9 bases are shared with TRBD1. The junction had 13 bases not matched to a gene; V was cut back by 8 bases and J by 11 bases. CDR1 and CDR2 (germline): ENHRY, SYGVKD. The CDR3 runs 14 residues. The chain's CDR3 is CAIREGGQGKAQHF. The CDR3 DNA reads as TGTGCCATCCGAGAGGGGGGACAGGGAAAGGCCCAGCATTTT.

The chain carries TRBV6-6 and TRBJ1-3; TRBD1 is a possible D gene (5 bases). V dropped 0 bases and J dropped 3 bases, with 9 bases sitting between them. Germline CDR1 reads MNHNY; CDR2 reads SVGAGI (reference sequence). This CDR3 has 15 residues. The CDR3 spells CASSYSAGSGNTIYF. The CDR3 DNA follows: TGTGCCAGCAGTTACTCGGCAGGGAGTGGAAACACCATATATTTT.

The chain is built from TRBV2 and TRBJ2-3; 9 positions match TRBD1. Trimming cost V 10 bases and J 6 bases; bases outside gene matches: 8. This CDR3 region has 13 residues. Germline lookup yields CDR1 SNHLY and CDR2 FYNNEI. The CDR3 region is CATRTGVPDTQYF. The CDR3 DNA sequence: TGTGCCACCCGGACAGGGGTTCCGGATACGCAGTATTTT.

The chain employs TRBV11-2 and TRBJ2-5; D gene uncertain. V lost 3 bases, J lost 3 bases, and 2 bases lay in between. The CDR3 has 11 amino acids. Germline V CDR1 and CDR2: SGHAT, FQNNGV. CDR3 sequence (DNA): TGTGCCAGCAGCTTCAAAGAGACCCAGTACTTC. This gives the protein CASSFKETQYF.

The chain links TRBV19 to TRBJ1-4; unclear D gene. Germline CDR1 LNHDA, CDR2 SQIVND (reference sequence). CDR3 length equals 12 residues. V was cut by 4 bases and J by 14 bases, with 14 bases left in between. The DNA for the CDR3 is TGTGCCAGTAGTAATTCAGGCCTTGGGCTGTTTTTT. This codes for CASSNSGLGLFF.

The CDR3 DNA sequence: TGCGCCAGCAGCCAAGATCGGCTTCGCTCGAGCACAGATACGCAGTATTTT. Protein sequence: CASSQDRLRSSTDTQYF. This chain connects TRBV4-1 to TRBJ2-3; D gene ambiguous. There are 17 residues in the CDR3. The germline V gene encodes CDR1 MGHRA and CDR2 YSYEKL. Trimming stripped 0 bases from V and 0 bases from J, with 13 bases between.

This CDR3 reads CASSFGLADTGELFF. The CDR3 DNA reads as TGCGCCAGCAGCTTTGGACTAGCGGACACCGGGGAGCTGTTTTTT. The genes are TRBV5-1 and TRBJ2-2; TRBD2 aligns across 10 bases. Germline lookup yields CDR1 SGHRS and CDR2 YFSETQ. The CDR3 sequence is 15 residues long. The ends lost 2 bases at V and 3 bases at J; junction bases unmatched: 1.

This rearrangement joins TRBV11-2 to TRBJ2-5; 7 bases agree with TRBD1. V was pared by 6 bases and J by 1 base, with 5 bases of the junction left unmatched. The germline gives CDR1 SGHAT, CDR2 FQNNGV. The CDR3 loop spans 14 amino acids. This chain's CDR3 is CASSLTGSQETQYF. CDR3 DNA: TGTGCCAGCAGTCTGACAGGGAGCCAAGAGACCCAGTACTTC. Together with reference TRBV11-2 and TRBJ2-5, the CDR3 gives the full variable domain: EAGVAQSPRYKIIEKRQSVAFWCNPISGHATLYWYQQILGQGPKLLIQFQNNGVVDDSQLPKDRFSAERLKGVDSTLKIQPAKLEDSAVYLCASSLTGSQETQYFGPGTRLLVL.